This T cell receptor (beta chain) emerged from a study of blood T cell repertoires in COVID-19. Looked up from germline, CDR1 is LNHDA and CDR2 is SQIVND (reference sequence). The CDR3 loop spans 14 amino acids. Trimming cost V 3 bases and J 7 bases, with 10 bases left between them. In the source study's methods: By means of reference gene primer amplification, nucleated cell counts were estimated. Profiled with immunoSEQ multiplex PCR; TCRdb holds only in-frame clones, not every one. The DNA was the basis for D and trimming; V, J and clone size are from that table. The sample yields about 39,000 clones, about 94% seen once.

Sample: peripheral blood. The TCR sequence derives from a human donor with active COVID-19. The donor label of this sample is uncertain. This chain links TRBV19 with TRBJ1-6; no reliable D call. The CDR3 region has the DNA TGTGCCAGTAGTATCCGGGGTGACAATTCACCCCTCCACTTT. Its translation is CASSIRGDNSPLHF.